The 2 T cell receptor beta chains below come from one sample, sequenced in a study of cytomegalovirus exposure and HLA in healthy donors. PCR involved 60 Vbeta and 13 Jbeta primers. Measured with immunoSEQ multiplex PCR; TCRdb has only the in-frame clones, and not every one. Of under 200,000 clones detected, roughly 85% appear once; the ten largest clones hold 2.1%. Sequences were obtained from PBMCs. The receptors come from a man aged 40-49 years in good health and CMV-seronegative.

The chain links TRBV9 to TRBJ2-7; tentative D call: TRBD2 (5 bases). Germline CDR1 SGDLS, CDR2 YYNGEE. The V gene lost 4 bases and the J gene lost 7 bases, with 18 bases spanning the gap. This CDR3 has 14 residues. In nucleotides, the CDR3 is TGTGCCAGCAGCCCCCGGTTGAGGGCGCAAGAGCAGTACTTC. Its protein product is CASSPRLRAQEQYF.

This chain connects TRBV6-1 to TRBJ2-1, with 7 bases lining up with TRBD2. The germline V gene has CDR1 MNHNS and CDR2 SASEGT. Trimming removed 3 bases from V and 8 bases from J; junction bases left unmatched: 4. The CDR3 is made up of 13 amino acids. The CDR3 coding sequence is TGTGCCAGCAGTGATGGGAGGGTCCATGAGCAGTTCTTC. Translated, it gives CASSDGRVHEQFF.